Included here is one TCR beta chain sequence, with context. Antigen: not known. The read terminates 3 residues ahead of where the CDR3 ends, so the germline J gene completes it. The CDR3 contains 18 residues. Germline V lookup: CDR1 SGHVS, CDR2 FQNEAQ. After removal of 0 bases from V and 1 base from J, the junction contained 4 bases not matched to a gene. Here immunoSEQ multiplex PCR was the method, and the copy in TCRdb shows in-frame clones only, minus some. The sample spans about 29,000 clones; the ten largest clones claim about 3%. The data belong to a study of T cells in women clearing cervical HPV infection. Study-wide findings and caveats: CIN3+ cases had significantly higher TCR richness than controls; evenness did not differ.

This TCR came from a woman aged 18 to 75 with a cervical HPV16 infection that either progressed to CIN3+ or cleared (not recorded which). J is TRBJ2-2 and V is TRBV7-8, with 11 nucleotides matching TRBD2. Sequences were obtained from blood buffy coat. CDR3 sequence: CASSLAFGLAGNTGELFF. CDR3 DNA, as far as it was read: TGTGCCAGCAGCTTAGCGTTCGGACTAGCGGGGAACACCGGGGAG.